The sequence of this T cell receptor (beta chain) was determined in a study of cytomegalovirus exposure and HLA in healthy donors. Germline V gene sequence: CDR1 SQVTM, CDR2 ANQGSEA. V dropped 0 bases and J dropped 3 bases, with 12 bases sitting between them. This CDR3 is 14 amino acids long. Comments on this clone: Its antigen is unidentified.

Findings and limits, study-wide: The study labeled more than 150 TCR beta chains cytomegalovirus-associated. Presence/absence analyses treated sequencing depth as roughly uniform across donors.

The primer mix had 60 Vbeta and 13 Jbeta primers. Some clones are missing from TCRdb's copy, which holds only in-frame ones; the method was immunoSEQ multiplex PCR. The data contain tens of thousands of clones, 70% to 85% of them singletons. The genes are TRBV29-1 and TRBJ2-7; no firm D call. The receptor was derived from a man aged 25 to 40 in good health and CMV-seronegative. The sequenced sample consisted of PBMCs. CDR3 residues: CSVEDGGTDYEQYF. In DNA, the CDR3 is TGCAGCGTTGAAGACGGCGGCACCGACTACGAGCAGTACTTC.